This T cell receptor (beta chain) came from a study of OX40 agonist ivuxolimab in advanced cancers. Findings and limits, study-wide: CD4+ T cells averaged fewer expanded clones than CD8+ T cells. Individuals who were partial responders at 0.1-3.0 mg/kg had clonal expansion that ranked among the lowest.

Autoimmune disease history or systemic immunosuppression barred patients. Notes on this clone: Its target is not known.

V lost 1 base to trimming and J lost 2 bases, with 15 bases between them. This CDR3 is built from 17 residues. Germline V CDR1 and CDR2: MGHRA, YSYEKL. Using immunoSEQ multiplex PCR, the repertoire was profiled, and TCRdb retains in-frame clones only, with some absent. The sample lists over 60,000 clones, around 84% seen once, with about 4% in the top ten. The V gene is TRBV4-1, the J gene TRBJ1-3, with unresolved D. The sample was CD4+ or CD8+ T cells sorted from blood, taken in a trial of the OX40 agonist ivuxolimab. The sequence was collected from an adult with an advanced solid tumor such as melanoma, head and neck, liver or kidney cancer. CDR3 amino acids: CASSQAGFGLAGNTIYF. The CDR3 coding sequence is TGCGCCAGCAGCCAAGCCGGGTTTGGTTTAGCTGGAAACACCATATATTTT.